The 5 T cell receptor beta chains below all came from one sample that was sequenced in a study of follicular helper T cells after annual influenza vaccination. Specified time point: 2015-2016 season, 7 days after influenza vaccination. The table came from immunoSEQ multiplex PCR; TCRdb's copy has only in-frame clones and leaves some out. The sample has roughly 7,900 clones, 80% to 85% seen once. Specimen: CXCR5+ CD38- circulating T follicular helper cells from blood, collected 7 days after influenza vaccination. Subset here: circulating Tfh, non-naive CD4+CXCR5+PD-1+ (ICOS+CD38+ or ICOS-CD38-). These receptor sequences come from an adult who received the influenza vaccine.

This clone was observed a single time. The gene calls are TRBV5-5 and TRBJ1-1; D is possibly TRBD1 (6 bases). This CDR3 is 14 amino acids long. V dropped 0 bases and J dropped 10 bases, with 16 bases sitting between them. Germline V lookup: CDR1 SGHKS, CDR2 YYEKEE (reference sequence). The CDR3 bases are TGTGCCAGCAGCTTGGACCAGGGGAGGTTTGGAGCTTTCTTT. The encoded protein is CASSLDQGRFGAFF.

This clone was counted between two and nine times. The chain uses TRBV13 and TRBJ1-2; no definite D call. CDR3 size: 14 residues. V gave up 3 bases and J gave up 1 base, with 9 bases separating them. Germline V gene lookup returns CDR1 PRHDT and CDR2 FYEKMQ (reference sequence). CDR3 sequence: CASSFWQSNYGYTF. CDR3 coding DNA: TGTGCCAGCAGCTTTTGGCAGAGTAACTATGGCTACACCTTC.

This clone occurred a few times. Sequence at one end of the junction differs from germline and may be a read error. The CDR3 nucleotides are TGTGCTAGCAGCTTAGGAAAGGGATTCCCCTACGAGCAGTACTTC. It codes for CASSLGKGFPYEQYF. V gene TRBV7-7 combines with J gene TRBJ2-7, with no clear D. CDR3 length: 15 residues. Germline V gives CDR1 SSHAT, CDR2 FNYEAQ (reference sequence).

This clone was counted once. V gene TRBV18 combines with J gene TRBJ1-1, with D uncertain. This CDR3 has 14 amino acids. The V end was cut by 1 base, the J end by 5 bases, with 11 bases between. The germline gives CDR1 KGHSH, CDR2 LQKENI. CDR3 nucleotide sequence: TGTGCCAGCTCACCACAAACACCGGGGACTGAAGCTTTCTTT. Encoded protein: CASSPQTPGTEAFF. The full variable domain, completed using reference TRBV18 and TRBJ1-1, is NAGVMQNPRHLVRRRGQEARLRCSPMKGHSHVYWYRQLPEEGLKFMVYLQKENIIDESGMPKERFSAEFPKEGPSILRIQQVVRGDSAAYFCASSPQTPGTEAFFGQGTRLTVV.

The rearrangement joins TRBV5-1 to TRBJ1-1; tentative D call: TRBD1 (6 bases). Per the germline V gene, CDR1 is SGHRS and CDR2 is YFSETQ. V lost 5 bases to trimming and J lost 3 bases, with 14 bases between them. This CDR3 is built from 14 residues. In nucleotides, the CDR3 is TGCGCCAGCAGTACACAGGGAGGGTACACTGAAGCTTTCTTT. It encodes CASSTQGGYTEAFF.